These 12 T cell receptor beta chains came from one sample sequenced in a study of blood T cell repertoires in COVID-19. The data were produced by immunoSEQ multiplex PCR, yet TCRdb's version contains in-frame clones alone and is incomplete. The sample lists around 60,000 clones; about 80% were seen once. The sample comprised peripheral blood. These receptor sequences come from a man between 50 and 59 years old with COVID-19, enrolled during active disease.

The chain combines TRBV14 with TRBJ2-7; 8 bases align to TRBD1. CDR3 length: 14 residues. The J segment lost 4 bases and the V segment lost 4 bases, leaving 6 bases of the junction unmatched. The V gene's germline CDR1 is SGHDN and CDR2 FVKESK. CDR3 nucleotide sequence: TGTGCCAGCAGCCTTCAGGGGGCGCGGTACGAGCAGTACTTC. This codes for CASSLQGARYEQYF.

The chain combines TRBV19 with TRBJ2-3; TRBD2 matches at 14 bases. Germline CDR1 is LNHDA and CDR2 is SQIVND (reference sequence). V shed 3 bases, J shed 6 bases, and the junction held 2 bases outside the gene matches. The CDR3 is 15 amino acids. CDR3 bases: TGTGCCAGTAGTATCGGGACTAGCGGGGGTGATACGCAGTATTTT. Amino acid sequence: CASSIGTSGGDTQYF. The complete variable domain, with remaining parts taken from reference TRBV19 and TRBJ2-3, reads DGGITQSPKYLFRKEGQNVTLSCEQNLNHDAMYWYRQDPGQGLRLIYYSQIVNDFQKGDIAEGYSVSREKKESFPLTVTSAQKNPTAFYLCASSIGTSGGDTQYFGPGTRLTVL.

V gene TRBV18 combines with J gene TRBJ1-6, with 9 bases aligning to TRBD1. Germline lookup yields CDR1 KGHSH and CDR2 LQKENI. The CDR3 is 14 residues long. V was clipped by 6 bases and J by 7 bases; unmatched bases: 4. Written as DNA, the CDR3 is TGTGCCAGCTCGTCGACAGGGGGAAATTCACCCCTCCACTTT. It is translated as CASSSTGGNSPLHF.

V usage is TRBV5-4 and J usage is TRBJ1-1, with D possibly matching TRBD1 (6 bases). This CDR3 has 17 residues. The V and J ends lost 4 bases and 0 bases respectively, with 19 bases between them. Germline lookup yields CDR1 SGHNT and CDR2 YYREEE (reference sequence). The CDR3 here is CASSPINRESMNTEAFF. CDR3 coding DNA: TGTGCCAGCAGCCCAATTAACAGGGAGTCGATGAACACTGAAGCTTTCTTT.

V usage is TRBV3-1 (or the pseudogene TRBV3-2) and J usage is TRBJ2-5; possible D gene TRBD2, 5 bases. V was trimmed by 4 bases and J by 5 bases, leaving 17 bases between them. Germline loops: CDR1 LGHDT, CDR2 YNNKEL (reference sequence). This CDR3 contains 15 residues. This CDR3 is CASSLGDITRETQYF. The CDR3 nucleotides read TGTGCCAGCAGCCTCGGGGATATTACGAGGGAGACCCAGTACTTC.

The chain couples TRBV7-9 to TRBJ1-2; D might be TRBD1 (5 bases). V dropped 1 base and J dropped 4 bases, with 7 bases sitting between them. Germline values: CDR1 SEHNR, CDR2 FQNEAQ (reference sequence). This CDR3 spans 13 amino acids. CDR3 sequence: CASSLGGVYGYTF. The CDR3 DNA follows: TGTGCCAGCAGCTTAGGGGGGGTCTATGGCTACACCTTC.

The gene calls are TRBV12-3 or TRBV12-4 and TRBJ1-5; a possible D gene is TRBD1 (6 bases). This CDR3 region has 13 residues. The V gene lost 4 bases and the J gene lost 5 bases, with 9 bases spanning the gap. As DNA, the CDR3 is TGTGCCAGCAGTTGGGACAACGATCAGCCCCAGCATTTT. This sequence encodes CASSWDNDQPQHF.

This chain joins TRBV29-1 and TRBJ2-1; 8 nucleotides align to TRBD2. V lost 4 bases, J lost 3 bases, and 5 bases stayed unmatched. CDR1 and CDR2 from the germline V gene are SQVTM and ANQGSEA. CDR3 length equals 14 residues. The CDR3 loop reads CSVGTSRLYNEQFF. The CDR3 DNA reads as TGCAGCGTTGGGACTAGCAGACTCTACAATGAGCAGTTCTTC.

In this sample, this clone turned up once. DNA for the CDR3: TGCGCCAGCAGCTTGGGCCCGGGGACTCCTGGCTACACCTTC. It yields the protein CASSLGPGTPGYTF. The chain is built from TRBV5-1 and TRBJ1-2; possibly TRBD1 for D (5 bases). This CDR3 contains 14 residues. Germline V gene lookup returns CDR1 SGHRS and CDR2 YFSETQ. V was trimmed by 0 bases and J by 7 bases, leaving 13 bases between them.

The chain recombines TRBV5-1 with TRBJ1-1, with 7 bases matching TRBD1. Germline assignment: CDR1 SGHRS and CDR2 YFSETQ. The CDR3 consists of 15 residues. With 4 bases clipped from V and 1 base from J, the junction kept 7 bases outside the gene matches. The CDR3 DNA follows: TGCGCCAGCAGCCGGACGGGACAGTCGAACACTGAAGCTTTCTTT. This codes for CASSRTGQSNTEAFF.

The rearrangement links TRBV5-1 to TRBJ2-1; 10 positions match TRBD1. Germline-derived CDR1 and CDR2 are SGHRS and YFSETQ. Unmatched junction bases numbered 5, after V lost 1 base and J lost 7 bases. CDR3 size: 15 residues. CDR3 DNA: TGCGCCAGCAGCTTGCGGACAGGGGGAGGGAATGAGCAGTTCTTC. Translating gives CASSLRTGGGNEQFF.

This chain connects TRBV27 to TRBJ1-5, with TRBD1 as a possible D gene (5 bases). The germline V gene has CDR1 MNHEY and CDR2 SMNVEV (reference sequence). V dropped 1 base and J dropped 6 bases, with 10 bases sitting between them. This CDR3 is 14 amino acids long. In DNA, the CDR3 is TGTGCCAGCAGTTTATATGGTAGGGGTCAGCCCCAGCATTTT. Its translation is CASSLYGRGQPQHF.